One sample yielded the 18 T cell receptor beta chains listed below, sequenced in a study of regulatory T cells in long-lasting Graves disease. For TCR beta, libraries came from iRepertoire HTBI primers and Arm-PCR of CDR3 regions. MiXCR, run by TCRdb on the multiplex PCR reads, gives a single entry per CDR3 protein. Seen here are about 320,000 distinct CDR3 sequences, 15% to 20% observed once, and the top ten hold about 39%. Time point here: newly diagnosed GD, antithyroid drugs for less than 3 months. PBMC-extracted RNA yielded the TCR library. The sequences come from peripheral blood mononuclear cells (PBMCs), collected at new diagnosis, from a patient treated with antithyroid drugs. The receptors originated from a female donor with Graves disease.

This clonotype appeared many times. The junction shows a germline mismatch at one end, possibly a read error. CDR3 sequence: CSVDSSPSF. CDR3 coding DNA: TGCAGCGTTGATAGTAGCCCTTCATTT. The V call is TRBV29-1, the J call TRBJ1-1, with D uncertain. The CDR3 runs 9 residues. Per the germline V gene, CDR1 is SQVTM and CDR2 is ANQGSEA.

This clonotype was found many times. The rearrangement joins TRBV2 to TRBJ2-1; TRBD2 aligns across 14 bases. Germline V gene lookup returns CDR1 SNHLY and CDR2 FYNNEI. The CDR3 is 15 residues long. With 4 bases clipped from V and 8 bases from J, the junction kept 4 bases outside the gene matches. The DNA for the CDR3 is TGTGCCAGCAGTGGAGGGACTAGCGGGAGTCATGAGCAGTTCTTC. This gives the protein CASSGGTSGSHEQFF. Full variable domain (missing parts from reference TRBV2 and TRBJ2-1): EPEVTQTPSHQVTQMGQEVILRCVPISNHLYFYWYRQILGQKVEFLVSFYNNEISEKSEIFDDQFSVERPDGSNFTLKIRSTKLEDSAMYFCASSGGTSGSHEQFFGPGTRLTVL.

This chain links TRBV29-1 with TRBJ2-7, with 7 bases identical to TRBD1. The J segment lost 2 bases and the V segment lost 3 bases, leaving 7 bases of the junction unmatched. CDR1 and CDR2 from the germline V gene are SQVTM and ANQGSEA. The CDR3 totals 14 residues. The chain's CDR3 is CSVDQAGGTYEQYF. In DNA, the CDR3 is TGCAGCGTTGACCAGGCAGGGGGTACCTACGAGCAGTACTTC.

Remarks on this clonotype: A read error likely explains this, since a far larger clone differs by one base. The gene calls are TRBV5-8 and TRBJ1-1, with TRBD1 identical over 8 bases. The V gene's germline CDR1 is SGHTS and CDR2 YDEGEE. V was clipped by 2 bases and J by 0 bases; unmatched bases: 3. The CDR3 has 15 residues. CDR3 coding DNA: TGTGCCAGCAGCTTAGGACAGGGTATGAACACTGAAGCTTTCTTT. Its translation: CASSLGQGMNTEAFF.

At least ten counts were recorded for this clonotype. CDR3 coding DNA: TGTGCCAGCAGCTTAGCGGGGAGTGGGTCGGGCTACGAGCAGTACTTC. Residues: CASSLAGSGSGYEQYF. The V gene is TRBV7-2, the J gene TRBJ2-7, with D maybe TRBD2 (5 bases). CDR3 length: 16 amino acids. V dropped 0 bases and J dropped 3 bases, with 15 bases sitting between them. Germline CDR1 is SGHTA and CDR2 is FQGNSA.

This clonotype has a count of ten or more. The chain joins TRBV11-3 to TRBJ2-5; D is perhaps TRBD1 (6 bases). Germline V gene sequence: CDR1 SGHNT, CDR2 YENEEA. CDR3 length equals 16 residues. Trimming cost V 0 bases and J 6 bases, with 17 bases left between them. CDR3 residues: CASSLDGAGELKTQYF. Here the CDR3 DNA reads TGTGCCAGCAGCTTAGATGGGGCAGGGGAATTGAAGACCCAGTACTTC.

This clonotype was seen only a few times. The chain is built from TRBV7-9 and TRBJ1-2; no reliable D call. Germline loops: CDR1 SEHNR, CDR2 FQNEAQ (reference sequence). Between the trimmed V and J ends, which lost 1 base and 8 bases, there was a span of 8 bases. The CDR3 contains 12 residues. CDR3: CASSLVFDGYTF. The CDR3 nucleotides read TGTGCCAGCAGCTTAGTCTTCGACGGCTACACCTTC.

This clonotype was counted ten times or more. The gene calls are TRBV7-6 and TRBJ2-1; 10 bases map to TRBD2. Germline CDR1 is SGHVS and CDR2 is FNYEAQ. V trimming: 1 base; J trimming: 5 bases; junction bases outside the gene matches: 14. The length of the CDR3 is 19 residues. This CDR3 is CASSLELAGSPQSNNEQFF. Written as DNA, the CDR3 is TGTGCCAGCAGCTTAGAACTAGCGGGGAGCCCCCAGTCTAACAATGAGCAGTTCTTC.

A few counts support this clonotype. The chain has TRBV5-6 and TRBJ2-1, with D hard to call. The germline V gene has CDR1 SGHDT and CDR2 YYEEEE. The V end was cut by 4 bases, the J end by 10 bases, with 21 bases between. The CDR3 is 15 residues long. CDR3 coding DNA: TGTGCCAGCAGCGGGGAATCGAGACCCTTGGACGAGCAGTTCTTC. This codes for CASSGESRPLDEQFF.

This clonotype was seen only a few times. V and J are TRBV20-1 and TRBJ2-2; 10 nucleotides match TRBD2. The germline gives CDR1 DFQATT, CDR2 SNEGSKA (reference sequence). The CDR3 extends over 17 amino acids. V shed 1 base and J 10 bases; nucleotides not matched to a gene: 15. CDR3 protein: CSARAWLAGVESAELFF. In DNA, the CDR3 is TGCAGTGCTAGAGCGTGGCTAGCGGGAGTTGAATCTGCGGAGCTGTTTTTT.

The sample holds many counts of this clonotype. This chain uses TRBV2 with TRBJ2-1; D unclear. The CDR3 length is 12 residues. Germline V gene lookup returns CDR1 SNHLY and CDR2 FYNNEI. The V gene lost 0 bases and the J gene lost 10 bases, with 7 bases spanning the gap. Here the CDR3 reads CASSEAPGEQFF. The CDR3 DNA sequence: TGTGCCAGCAGTGAAGCGCCTGGGGAGCAGTTCTTC.

V is TRBV10-1 and J is TRBJ2-1; no clear D gene. The germline V and J ends were trimmed by 3 bases and 4 bases, with 10 bases remaining between them. CDR3 length equals 14 residues. Germline values: CDR1 WNHNN, CDR2 SYGVQD (reference sequence). The CDR3 DNA follows: TGCGCCAGCAGTGATTCGGGTTTGTACAATGAGCAGTTCTTC. Residues: CASSDSGLYNEQFF.

This clonotype was detected many times. This chain links TRBV19 with TRBJ1-4; D uncertain. Germline CDR1 reads LNHDA; CDR2 reads SQIVND (reference sequence). The germline V and J ends were trimmed by 4 bases and 0 bases, with 9 bases remaining between them. The length of the CDR3 is 15 residues. The CDR3, as DNA: TGTGCCAGTAGTACGGCGACTGCAACTAATGAAAAACTGTTTTTT. It translates to CASSTATATNEKLFF.

This clonotype has at least ten counts. The gene calls are TRBV12-3 or TRBV12-4 and TRBJ1-1, with D possibly matching TRBD1 (5 bases). This CDR3 has 13 amino acids. Trimming took off 9 bases at V and 0 bases at J, with 11 bases between the two ends. CDR3 sequence reads: CASSGRMNTEAFF. For the CDR3, the DNA is TGTGCCAGTTCGGGGCGAATGAACACTGAAGCTTTCTTT.

This clonotype was observed at least ten times. The CDR3 loop is CASSFGLDEQFF. The CDR3, as DNA: TGTGCCAGCAGTTTTGGGCTCGATGAGCAGTTCTTC. The rearrangement joins TRBV12-3 or TRBV12-4 to TRBJ2-1; D remains unclear. The CDR3 is 12 amino acids. Trimming took 3 bases from V and 8 from J, leaving 8 bases between them.

Details on this clonotype: In this CDR3 the conserved last residue, phenylalanine or tryptophan, is missing, so a read error is likely. The DNA is omitted, as the CDR3 cannot be located on it reliably, and the CDR3 follows TCRdb's listing. The chain has TRBV28 and TRBJ2-5. CDR1 and CDR2 (germline): MDHEN, SYDVKM. The CDR3 is 13 amino acids long, termini counted. The CDR3 reads CASSLTTAETRYV.

This clonotype was counted many times. The genes are TRBV28 and TRBJ2-5; D might be TRBD2 (6 bases). There are 14 residues in the CDR3. The V gene's germline CDR1 is MDHEN and CDR2 SYDVKM. Trimming left V 3 bases short and J 5 bases short, with 13 bases between. The CDR3 reads CASSFSGERETQYF. In DNA, the CDR3 is TGTGCCAGCAGTTTCTCGGGAGAAAGGGAGACCCAGTACTTC. Drawing the rest from reference TRBV28 and TRBJ2-5, the complete variable domain is DVKVTQSSRYLVKRTGEKVFLECVQDMDHENMFWYRQDPGLGLRLIYFSYDVKMKEKGDIPEGYSVSREKKERFSLILESASTNQTSMYLCASSFSGERETQYFGPGTRLLVL.

This chain uses TRBV2 with TRBJ1-4; D is undetermined. The CDR3 contains 16 residues. Trimming took 4 bases from V and 0 from J, leaving 12 bases between them. Germline V CDR1 and CDR2: SNHLY, FYNNEI. CDR3 nucleotide sequence: TGTGCCAGCAGTGGGGCAGGTCCTGCAACTAATGAAAAACTGTTTTTT. Translated: CASSGAGPATNEKLFF. Looking up the rest from reference TRBV2 and TRBJ1-4 gives the full variable domain: EPEVTQTPSHQVTQMGQEVILRCVPISNHLYFYWYRQILGQKVEFLVSFYNNEISEKSEIFDDQFSVERPDGSNFTLKIRSTKLEDSAMYFCASSGAGPATNEKLFFGSGTQLSVL.